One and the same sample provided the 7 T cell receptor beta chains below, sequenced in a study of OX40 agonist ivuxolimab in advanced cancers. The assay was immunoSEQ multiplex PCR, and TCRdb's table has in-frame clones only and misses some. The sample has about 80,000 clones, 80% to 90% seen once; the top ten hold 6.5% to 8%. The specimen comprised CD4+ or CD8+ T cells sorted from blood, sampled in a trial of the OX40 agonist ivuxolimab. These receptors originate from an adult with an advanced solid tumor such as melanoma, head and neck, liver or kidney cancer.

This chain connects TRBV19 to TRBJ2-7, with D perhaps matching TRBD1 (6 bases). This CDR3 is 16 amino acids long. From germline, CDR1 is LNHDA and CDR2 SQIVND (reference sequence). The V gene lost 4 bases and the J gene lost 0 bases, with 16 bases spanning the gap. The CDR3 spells CASSTFGGQYSYEQYF. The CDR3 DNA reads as TGTGCCAGTAGTACGTTCGGAGGACAGTACTCCTACGAGCAGTACTTC.

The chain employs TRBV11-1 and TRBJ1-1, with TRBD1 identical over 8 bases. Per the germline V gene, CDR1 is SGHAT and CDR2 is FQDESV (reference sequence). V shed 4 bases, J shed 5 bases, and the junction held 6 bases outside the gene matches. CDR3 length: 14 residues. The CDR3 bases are TGTGCCAGCAGCTACGTCGACAGGGGTACTGAAGCTTTCTTT. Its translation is CASSYVDRGTEAFF.

CDR3 amino acids: CASSSPRAGGSAYEQYF. As DNA, the CDR3 is TGTGCCAGCAGCTCCCCACGTGCGGGAGGGAGCGCCTACGAGCAGTACTTC. This chain connects TRBV7-3 to TRBJ2-7; TRBD2 matches 9 bases. This CDR3 is 17 amino acids long. Germline CDR1 reads SGHTA; CDR2 reads FQGTGA. V was clipped by 4 bases and J by 2 bases; unmatched bases: 12. The full variable domain, its missing parts supplied by reference TRBV7-3 and TRBJ2-7, is GAGVSQTPSNKVTEKGKYVELRCDPISGHTALYWYRQSLGQGPEFLIYFQGTGAADDSGLPNDRFFAVRPEGSVSTLKIQRTERGDSAVYLCASSSPRAGGSAYEQYFGPGTRLTVT.

The CDR3 DNA reads TGCAGCGTTGAAAGGTCCCAGCGGGAGATAGATACGCAGTATTTT. It translates to CSVERSQREIDTQYF. The V gene is TRBV29-1, the J gene TRBJ2-3, with 8 positions matching TRBD2. V lost 2 bases, J lost 5 bases, and 9 bases stayed unmatched. The CDR3 loop spans 15 amino acids. From germline, CDR1 is SQVTM and CDR2 ANQGSEA.

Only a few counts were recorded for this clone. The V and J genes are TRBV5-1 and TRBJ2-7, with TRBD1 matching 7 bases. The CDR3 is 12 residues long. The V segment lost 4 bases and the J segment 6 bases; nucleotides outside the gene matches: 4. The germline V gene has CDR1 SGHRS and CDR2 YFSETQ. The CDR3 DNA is TGCGCCAGCAGCACTGCAGGGGGCGAGCAGTACGTC. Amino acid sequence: CASSTAGGEQYV.

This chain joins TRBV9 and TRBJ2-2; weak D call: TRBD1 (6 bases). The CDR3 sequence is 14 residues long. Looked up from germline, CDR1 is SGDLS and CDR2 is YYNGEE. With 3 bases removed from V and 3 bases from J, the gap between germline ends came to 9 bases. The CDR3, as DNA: TGTGCCAGCAGCGAGTACAGGGACACCGGGGAGCTGTTTTTT. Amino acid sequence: CASSEYRDTGELFF.

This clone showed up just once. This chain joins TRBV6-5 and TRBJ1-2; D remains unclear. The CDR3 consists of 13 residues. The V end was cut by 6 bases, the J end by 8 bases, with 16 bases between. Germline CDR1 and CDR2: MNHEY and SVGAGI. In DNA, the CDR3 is TGTGCCAGCAGAGTAAAGTTGGAGGGAGGCTACACCTTC. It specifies CASRVKLEGGYTF.